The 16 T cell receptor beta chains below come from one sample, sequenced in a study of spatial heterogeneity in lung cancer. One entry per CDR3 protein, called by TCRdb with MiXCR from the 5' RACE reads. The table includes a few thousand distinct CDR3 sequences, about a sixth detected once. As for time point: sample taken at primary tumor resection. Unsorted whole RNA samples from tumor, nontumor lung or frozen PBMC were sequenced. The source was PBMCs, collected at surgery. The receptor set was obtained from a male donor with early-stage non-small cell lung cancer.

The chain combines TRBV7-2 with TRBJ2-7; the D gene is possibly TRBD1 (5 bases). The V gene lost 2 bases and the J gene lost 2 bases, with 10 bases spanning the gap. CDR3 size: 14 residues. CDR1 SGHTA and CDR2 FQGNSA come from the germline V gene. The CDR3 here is CASSLYQGPYEQYF. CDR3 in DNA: TGTGCCAGCAGCTTATATCAGGGCCCCTACGAGCAGTACTTC.

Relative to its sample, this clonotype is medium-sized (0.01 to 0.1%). The CDR3 region is CASSPYVSGTNDHEQFF. CDR3 DNA: TGTGCCAGCTCACCCTATGTATCCGGGACAAACGACCATGAGCAGTTCTTC. J is TRBJ2-1 and V is TRBV18; possibly TRBD1 for D (6 bases). V lost 3 bases to trimming and J lost 8 bases, with 23 bases between them. Germline CDR1 and CDR2: KGHSH and LQKENI. There are 17 residues in the CDR3.

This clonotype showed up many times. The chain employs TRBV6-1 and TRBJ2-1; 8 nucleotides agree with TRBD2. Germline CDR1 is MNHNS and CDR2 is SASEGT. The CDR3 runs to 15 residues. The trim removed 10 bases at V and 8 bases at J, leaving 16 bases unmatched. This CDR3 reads CATEELAASMDEQFF. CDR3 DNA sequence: TGTGCCACCGAGGAACTAGCGGCTTCTATGGATGAGCAGTTCTTC.

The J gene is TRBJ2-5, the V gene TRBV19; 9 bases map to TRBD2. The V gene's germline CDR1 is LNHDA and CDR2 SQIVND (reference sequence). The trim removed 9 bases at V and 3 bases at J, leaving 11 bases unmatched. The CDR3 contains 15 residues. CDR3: CASTVDSGSKETQYF. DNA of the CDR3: TGTGCCAGCACTGTCGATAGCGGGAGTAAAGAGACCCAGTACTTC.

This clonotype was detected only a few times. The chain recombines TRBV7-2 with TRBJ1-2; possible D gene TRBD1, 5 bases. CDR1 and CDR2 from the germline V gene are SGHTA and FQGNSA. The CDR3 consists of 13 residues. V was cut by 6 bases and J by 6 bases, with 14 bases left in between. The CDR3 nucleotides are TGTGCCAGCAGTTTTGACAGCACGCATGGCTACACCTTC. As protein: CASSFDSTHGYTF.

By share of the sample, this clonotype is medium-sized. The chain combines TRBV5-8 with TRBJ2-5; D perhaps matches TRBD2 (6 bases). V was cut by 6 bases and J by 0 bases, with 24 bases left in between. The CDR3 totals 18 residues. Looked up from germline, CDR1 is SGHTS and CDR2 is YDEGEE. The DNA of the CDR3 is TGTGCCAGCACCCCTGGGCTCATAGCGGTTGGGTACCAAGAGACCCAGTACTTC. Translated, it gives CASTPGLIAVGYQETQYF. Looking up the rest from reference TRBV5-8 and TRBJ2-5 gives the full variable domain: EAGVTQSPTHLIKTRGQQATLRCSPISGHTSVYWYQQALGLGLQFLLWYDEGEERNRGNFPPRFSGRQFPNYSSELNVNALELEDSALYLCASTPGLIAVGYQETQYFGPGTRLLVL.

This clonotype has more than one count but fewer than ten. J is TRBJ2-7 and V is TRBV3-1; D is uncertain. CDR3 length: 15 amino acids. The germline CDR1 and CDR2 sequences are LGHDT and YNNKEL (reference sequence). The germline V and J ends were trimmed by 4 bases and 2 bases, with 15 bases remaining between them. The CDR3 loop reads CASSPSEWPTYEQYF. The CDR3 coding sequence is TGTGCCAGCAGCCCGTCCGAGTGGCCCACCTACGAGCAGTACTTC.

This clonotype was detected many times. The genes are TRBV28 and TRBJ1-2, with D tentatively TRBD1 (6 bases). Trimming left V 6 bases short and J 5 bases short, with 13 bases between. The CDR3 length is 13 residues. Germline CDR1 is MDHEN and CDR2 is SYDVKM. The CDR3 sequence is CASSKDRKYGYTF. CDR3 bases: TGTGCCAGCAGCAAAGACAGGAAGTATGGCTACACCTTC.

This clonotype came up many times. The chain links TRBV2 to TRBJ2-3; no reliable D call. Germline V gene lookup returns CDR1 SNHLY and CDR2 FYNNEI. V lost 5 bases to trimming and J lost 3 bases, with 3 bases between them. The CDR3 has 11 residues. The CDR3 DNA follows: TGTGCCAGCAGTACTACAGATACGCAGTATTTT. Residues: CASSTTDTQYF.

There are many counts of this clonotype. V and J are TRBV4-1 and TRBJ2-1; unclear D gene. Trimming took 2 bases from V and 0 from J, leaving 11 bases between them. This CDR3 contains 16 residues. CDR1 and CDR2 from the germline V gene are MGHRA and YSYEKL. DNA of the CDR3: TGCGCCAGCAGCCAAAGGTCCAGGAGCTCCTACAATGAGCAGTTCTTC. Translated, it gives CASSQRSRSSYNEQFF.

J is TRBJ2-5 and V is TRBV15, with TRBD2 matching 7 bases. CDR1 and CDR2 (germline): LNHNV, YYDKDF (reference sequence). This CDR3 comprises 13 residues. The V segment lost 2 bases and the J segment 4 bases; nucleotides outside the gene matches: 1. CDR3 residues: CATSRIAGETQYF. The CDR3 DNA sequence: TGTGCCACCAGCAGAATAGCGGGAGAGACCCAGTACTTC.

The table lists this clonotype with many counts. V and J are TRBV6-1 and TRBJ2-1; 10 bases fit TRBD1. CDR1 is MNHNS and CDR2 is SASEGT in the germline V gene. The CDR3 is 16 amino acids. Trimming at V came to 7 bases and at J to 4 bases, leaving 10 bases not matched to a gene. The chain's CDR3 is CASNPTGGDPYNEQFF. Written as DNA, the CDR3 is TGTGCCAGCAACCCGACAGGGGGCGACCCTTACAATGAGCAGTTCTTC.

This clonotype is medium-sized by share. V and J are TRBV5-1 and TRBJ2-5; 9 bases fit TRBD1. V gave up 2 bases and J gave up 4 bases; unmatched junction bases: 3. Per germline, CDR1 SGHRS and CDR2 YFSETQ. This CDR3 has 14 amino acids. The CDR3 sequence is CASSLTGGSETQYF. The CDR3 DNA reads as TGCGCCAGCAGCTTAACAGGGGGCTCAGAGACCCAGTACTTC.

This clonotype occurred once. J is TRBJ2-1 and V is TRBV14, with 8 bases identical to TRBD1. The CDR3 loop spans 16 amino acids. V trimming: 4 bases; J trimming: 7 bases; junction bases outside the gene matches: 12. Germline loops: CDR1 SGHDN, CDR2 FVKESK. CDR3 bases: TGTGCCAGCAGCCTACGGACAGGGCCGATGTGGAATGAGCAGTTCTTC. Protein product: CASSLRTGPMWNEQFF.

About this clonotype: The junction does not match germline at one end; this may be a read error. CDR3 bases: TGTACCAGTAGTATAAGGGCGAGCACAGATACGCAGTATTTT. Its protein is CTSSIRASTDTQYF. This chain links TRBV19 with TRBJ2-3; no firm D call. Germline loops: CDR1 LNHDA, CDR2 SQIVND (reference sequence). The CDR3 loop spans 14 amino acids.

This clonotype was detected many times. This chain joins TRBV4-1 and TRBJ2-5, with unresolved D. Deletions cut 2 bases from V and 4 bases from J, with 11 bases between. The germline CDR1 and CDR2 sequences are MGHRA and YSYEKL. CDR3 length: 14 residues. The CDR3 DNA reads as TGCGCCAGCAGCCAACTTAATGGGCCAGAGACCCAGTACTTC. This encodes CASSQLNGPETQYF.